A single sample gave rise to the 15 T cell receptor beta chains below, sequenced in a study of blood T cell repertoires in COVID-19. Only in-frame clones appear in the TCRdb table, and some are missing; sequencing was by immunoSEQ multiplex PCR. The sample lists about 360,000 clones; over 75% were seen once. The sequencing sample was made of PBMCs or T cells enriched from blood (not recorded which). All receptors come from a man aged 25-45 years who had recovered from COVID-19.

This chain joins TRBV5-4 and TRBJ1-1, with D possibly being TRBD1 (6 bases). Germline values: CDR1 SGHNT, CDR2 YYREEE (reference sequence). Trimming removed 4 bases at V and 0 bases at J, with 13 bases between. CDR3 length: 15 residues. DNA of the CDR3: TGTGCCAGCAGCCGCCTGGACAGTCTGAACACTGAAGCTTTCTTT. Translated: CASSRLDSLNTEAFF.

This chain connects TRBV30 to TRBJ1-3; TRBD1 is a possible D gene (5 bases). The CDR3 totals 14 residues. The germline CDR1 and CDR2 sequences are GTSNPN and SVGIG (reference sequence). Trimming removed 3 bases at V and 2 bases at J, with 11 bases between. The CDR3 loop is CAWRGGGTGNTIYF. CDR3 coding DNA: TGTGCCTGGAGGGGGGGAGGGACTGGAAACACCATATATTTT.

CDR3 loop: CASSYDLPRTGVNYGYTF. The CDR3 DNA follows: TGTGCCAGCAGTTACGACCTCCCCCGGACAGGGGTCAACTATGGCTACACCTTC. V and J are TRBV6-2 or TRBV6-3 and TRBJ1-2; TRBD1 matches 9 bases. The CDR3 has 18 residues. With V trimmed by 2 bases and J by 2 bases, 12 bases remained unmatched. Germline V CDR1 and CDR2: MNHEY, SVGEGT.

This chain connects TRBV6-5 to TRBJ1-2, with 9 bases that match TRBD1. In germline, CDR1 is MNHEY, CDR2 SVGAGI. V was pared by 7 bases and J by 4 bases, with 7 bases of the junction left unmatched. This CDR3 has 14 amino acids. The CDR3 DNA follows: TGTGCCAGCACCCAAACGGGACAGGGCTATGGCTACACCTTC. Translating gives CASTQTGQGYGYTF.

This rearrangement joins TRBV10-3 to TRBJ1-2; the D is unclear. This CDR3 is 13 amino acids long. Germline assignment: CDR1 ENHRY and CDR2 SYGVKD. With 7 bases removed from V and 2 bases from J, the gap between germline ends came to 11 bases. CDR3 nucleotides: TGTGCCATCACCTACAGTGGAAACTATGGCTACACCTTC. It encodes CAITYSGNYGYTF.

Of note for this clone: At one end the junction does not follow the germline gene, possibly because of a read error. The CDR3 loop reads CATSGDRGDYGYTF. The CDR3 nucleotides are TGTGCCACCAGCGGAGACAGGGGCGACTATGGCTACACCTTC. The chain carries TRBV15 and TRBJ1-2; 8 bases align to TRBD1. The CDR3 extends over 14 amino acids. CDR1 and CDR2 (germline): LNHNV, YYDKDF (reference sequence). The entire variable domain, with the rest obtained from reference TRBV15 and TRBJ1-2, is as follows: DAMVIQNPRYQVTQFGKPVTLSCSQTLNHNVMYWYQQKSSQAPKLLFHYYDKDFNNEADTPDNFQSRRPNTSFCFLDIRSPGLGDTAMYLCATSGDRGDYGYTFGSGTRLTVV.

This clone was picked up one time. The rearrangement uses TRBV5-1 and TRBJ1-1, with TRBD1 matching over 9 bases. After removal of 7 bases from V and 1 base from J, the junction contained 5 bases not matched to a gene. Germline CDR1 SGHRS, CDR2 YFSETQ. The length of the CDR3 is 14 residues. The CDR3 here is CASRDRVKNTEAFF. The CDR3 DNA follows: TGCGCCAGCCGGGACAGGGTAAAGAACACTGAAGCTTTCTTT.

The gene calls are TRBV19 and TRBJ2-4; tentatively, D is TRBD1 (5 bases). V dropped 6 bases and J dropped 0 bases, with 15 bases sitting between them. There are 16 residues in the CDR3. Germline lookup yields CDR1 LNHDA and CDR2 SQIVND (reference sequence). CDR3 protein: CASRDSTLLAKNIQYF. CDR3 bases: TGTGCCAGTAGAGACAGCACCCTTCTAGCCAAAAACATTCAGTACTTC.

V is TRBV2 and J is TRBJ1-5, with 11 positions matching TRBD1. This CDR3 contains 19 residues. CDR1 and CDR2 (germline): SNHLY, FYNNEI. The V gene end was trimmed by 5 bases and the J gene end by 0 bases; junction bases not matched to a gene: 12. CDR3 in amino acids: CASSLPGQGEYRSNQPQHF. The CDR3 DNA sequence: TGTGCCAGCAGTCTACCGGGACAGGGGGAATACCGTAGCAATCAGCCCCAGCATTTT.

This clone was observed a handful of times. This chain uses TRBV7-8 with TRBJ1-1; TRBD1 aligns across 7 bases. This CDR3 region has 12 residues. Germline V gene data show CDR1 as SGHVS and CDR2 as FQNEAQ. Trimming at V came to 6 bases and at J to 7 bases, leaving 5 bases not matched to a gene. The CDR3 region has the DNA TGTGCCAGCAGTTTAAGGACAGGTGAAGCTTTCTTT. It codes for CASSLRTGEAFF.

This clone was detected a few times. The chain is built from TRBV11-2 and TRBJ1-1; a weak D match, TRBD1 (5 bases). Germline V gene sequence: CDR1 SGHAT, CDR2 FQNNGV. Deletions cut 5 bases from V and 5 bases from J, with 21 bases between. The CDR3 sequence is 16 residues long. CDR3 bases: TGTGCCAGCAGCCCCGACCTCGGGGGAGGATCTACTGAAGCTTTCTTT. The encoded protein is CASSPDLGGGSTEAFF.

The rearrangement joins TRBV27 to TRBJ2-1; D is uncertain. Trimming removed 7 bases at V and 0 bases at J, with 10 bases between. The germline V gene has CDR1 MNHEY and CDR2 SMNVEV (reference sequence). The CDR3 has 14 amino acids. CDR3 nucleotide sequence: TGTGCCAGCAATGGGCTTCCCTCCTACAATGAGCAGTTCTTC. This gives the protein CASNGLPSYNEQFF.

The V and J genes are TRBV6-4 and TRBJ2-2; 11 bases match TRBD2. V was pared by 0 bases and J by 4 bases, with 1 base of the junction left unmatched. Germline V CDR1 and CDR2: MRHNA, SNTAGT. The CDR3 runs 16 residues. The CDR3 is CASSDSSGGATGELFF. The CDR3 DNA sequence: TGTGCCAGCAGTGACTCTAGCGGGGGGGCCACCGGGGAGCTGTTTTTT.

The V call is TRBV30, the J call TRBJ2-5, with 9 bases lining up with TRBD2. The CDR3 is 14 residues long. With V trimmed by 8 bases and J by 5 bases, 12 bases remained unmatched. From germline, CDR1 is GTSNPN and CDR2 SVGIG (reference sequence). Here the CDR3 DNA reads TGTGCCGGAAGGGCGGGGGGGCCGCAGGAGACCCAGTACTTC. Protein: CAGRAGGPQETQYF.

This chain joins TRBV5-1 and TRBJ2-6; 9 nucleotides agree with TRBD1. Germline CDR1 reads SGHRS; CDR2 reads YFSETQ. V shed 2 bases, J shed 0 bases, and the junction held 15 bases outside the gene matches. This CDR3 is 21 amino acids long. CDR3 coding DNA: TGCGCCAGCAGCTTTGACTTCGCCCGGGACAGGGCCTCCTCTGGGGCCAACGTCCTGACTTTC. It codes for CASSFDFARDRASSGANVLTF.